This T cell receptor (beta chain) was found in a study of blood T cell repertoires in COVID-19. In this sample, this clone turned up once. CDR1 and CDR2 (germline): KGHDR, SFDVKD. The CDR3 loop spans 22 amino acids. The V segment lost 0 bases and the J segment 1 base; nucleotides outside the gene matches: 17. Patients in Seattle were enrolled during active infection, then followed longitudinally. How the authors handled the data: Scientists estimated how many nucleated cells there were by amplifying reference gene primers. Here immunoSEQ multiplex PCR was the method, and the copy in TCRdb shows in-frame clones only, minus some. That table is the source of V, J and clone size, and D and trimming were worked out from the DNA. The sample carries around 160,000 clones, roughly nine tenths recorded once.

This TCR came from a young man with COVID-19, enrolled during active disease. The chain uses TRBV24-1 and TRBJ2-2; TRBD1 agrees at 9 bases. Sequences were obtained from peripheral blood. CDR3 DNA: TGTGCCACCAGTGATTTGGACTACCAAGACAGGGGGGGAGTCCTGAACACCGGGGAGCTGTTTTTT. This translates into CATSDLDYQDRGGVLNTGELFF.